A single sample is the source of the 14 T cell receptor beta chains below, sequenced in a study of OX40 agonist ivuxolimab in advanced cancers. Method: immunoSEQ multiplex PCR; TCRdb's copy keeps in-frame clones and lacks some. The data contain fewer than 50,000 clones, roughly four fifths of them singletons. The sample here was CD4+ or CD8+ T cells sorted from blood, taken in a trial of the OX40 agonist ivuxolimab. Source of these receptors: an adult with an advanced solid tumor such as melanoma, head and neck, liver or kidney cancer.

The V gene is TRBV7-2, the J gene TRBJ1-1; D is unclear. Germline V gene data show CDR1 as SGHTA and CDR2 as FQGNSA. V dropped 5 bases and J dropped 4 bases, with 11 bases sitting between them. CDR3 length equals 13 residues. The CDR3 is CASSVGLTTEAFF. The CDR3 DNA reads as TGTGCCAGCAGCGTCGGACTGACCACTGAAGCTTTCTTT.

This clone was detected once. V is TRBV7-8 and J is TRBJ1-2; TRBD1 is a possible D gene (5 bases). The CDR3 spans 15 residues. In germline, CDR1 is SGHVS, CDR2 FQNEAQ. Trimming took off 5 bases at V and 4 bases at J, with 17 bases between the two ends. The CDR3 loop reads CASSPLTENLYGYTF. CDR3 in DNA: TGTGCCAGCAGCCCCCTGACAGAAAACCTCTATGGCTACACCTTC.

This chain uses TRBV29-1 with TRBJ2-1; no firm D call. In germline, CDR1 is SQVTM, CDR2 ANQGSEA. V lost 5 bases to trimming and J lost 8 bases, with 10 bases between them. The CDR3 consists of 11 residues. Here the CDR3 DNA reads TGCAGCGTTAGTACCTCCGATGAGCAGTTCTTC. This sequence encodes CSVSTSDEQFF.

There are a few counts of this clone. The gene calls are TRBV7-6 and TRBJ1-4; D uncertain. The germline CDR1 and CDR2 sequences are SGHVS and FNYEAQ. Between the trimmed V and J ends, which lost 5 bases and 8 bases, there was a span of 12 bases. CDR3 length equals 13 residues. CDR3: CASSQGGGEKLFF. CDR3 in DNA: TGTGCCAGCAGCCAAGGAGGTGGCGAAAAACTGTTTTTT.

V is TRBV6-6 and J is TRBJ1-2; D remains ambiguous. Germline assignment: CDR1 MNHNY and CDR2 SVGAGI (reference sequence). V was shortened by 5 bases and J by 5 bases, with 9 bases between the two germline ends. This CDR3 is 12 amino acids long. CDR3 loop: CASSQGPYGYTF. The DNA of the CDR3 is TGTGCCAGCAGTCAAGGTCCTTATGGCTACACCTTC.

V and J are TRBV5-4 and TRBJ1-3, with D maybe TRBD1 (6 bases). Germline CDR1 and CDR2: SGHNT and YYREEE (reference sequence). The V gene lost 0 bases and the J gene lost 0 bases, with 10 bases spanning the gap. CDR3 length equals 16 residues. The chain's CDR3 is CASSLAQGRSGNTIYF. CDR3 nucleotide sequence: TGTGCCAGCAGCTTGGCACAGGGCCGCTCTGGAAACACCATATATTTT.

Remarks on this clone: This sample also contains other DNA sequences that code for the same CDR3. Here the CDR3 reads CASSPRLAGADTQYF. The CDR3 DNA is TGTGCCAGCAGCCCCCGACTAGCGGGAGCGGATACGCAGTATTTT. The J gene is TRBJ2-3, the V gene TRBV9, with TRBD2 matching over 12 bases. Per the germline V gene, CDR1 is SGDLS and CDR2 is YYNGEE. The CDR3 runs 15 residues. The V and J ends lost 4 bases and 6 bases, in that order; junction bases with no gene match: 6. The whole variable domain, filled in from reference TRBV9 and TRBJ2-3, reads DSGVTQTPKHLITATGQRVTLRCSPRSGDLSVYWYQQSLDQGLQFLIQYYNGEERAKGNILERFSAQQFPDLHSELNLSSLELGDSALYFCASSPRLAGADTQYFGPGTRLTVL.

This clone was detected once. V usage is TRBV29-1 and J usage is TRBJ2-4; D may be TRBD1 or TRBD2 (5 bases each). The CDR3 contains 11 residues. Deletions cut 0 bases from V and 14 bases from J, with 11 bases between. The germline V gene has CDR1 SQVTM and CDR2 ANQGSEA. This CDR3 is CSVEDGGGKYF. The CDR3 DNA reads as TGCAGCGTTGAAGATGGTGGGGGAAAGTACTTC.

This clone came up once. The V call is TRBV4-2, the J call TRBJ2-7, with D tentatively TRBD2 (6 bases). Per germline, CDR1 LGHNA and CDR2 YNFKEQ. CDR3 size: 17 residues. With 2 bases removed from V and 2 bases from J, the gap between germline ends came to 19 bases. The chain's CDR3 is CASSQRFDGGDTYEQYF. The DNA for the CDR3 is TGTGCCAGCAGCCAAAGGTTCGACGGGGGAGATACCTACGAGCAGTACTTC.

V usage is TRBV4-1 and J usage is TRBJ1-1; the D gene is possibly TRBD1 (6 bases). Germline V gives CDR1 MGHRA, CDR2 YSYEKL. V was pared by 4 bases and J by 1 base, with 13 bases between. This CDR3 comprises 15 residues. The DNA for the CDR3 is TGCGCCAGCAGCCTCTACAGGGCTTCGAACACTGAAGCTTTCTTT. Encoded protein: CASSLYRASNTEAFF.

CDR3 DNA: TGTGCCACCAAAATGGGGGACACCGGGGAGCTGTTTTTT. The encoded protein is CATKMGDTGELFF. The chain combines TRBV6-1 with TRBJ2-2; D tentatively fits TRBD1 or TRBD2 (5 bases each). V lost 10 bases to trimming and J lost 3 bases, with 12 bases between them. This CDR3 comprises 13 residues. The germline V gene has CDR1 MNHNS and CDR2 SASEGT.

The chain joins TRBV7-6 to TRBJ2-1; D is possibly TRBD2 (6 bases). Trimming pared 1 base from V and 3 bases from J, leaving 16 bases between. This CDR3 is 17 amino acids long. Germline V gene data show CDR1 as SGHVS and CDR2 as FNYEAQ. The CDR3 is CASSLDPPSASYNEQFF. DNA of the CDR3: TGTGCCAGCAGCTTAGATCCCCCTAGCGCGAGCTACAATGAGCAGTTCTTC.

This clone qualifies as medium-sized. The genes are TRBV28 and TRBJ1-3; a weak D match, TRBD1 (5 bases). Germline-derived CDR1 and CDR2 are MDHEN and SYDVKM. The V end lost 2 bases, the J end lost 9 bases, and 11 bases lay between the germline ends. The CDR3 is made up of 13 amino acids. CDR3 amino acids: CASSLNAGFTIYF. The CDR3 DNA reads as TGTGCCAGCAGTTTAAACGCAGGGTTCACCATATATTTT.

This clone was picked up a small number of times. The chain recombines TRBV6-5 with TRBJ2-7; D not resolved. This CDR3 contains 14 residues. Germline V gene data show CDR1 as MNHEY and CDR2 as SVGAGI. V was clipped by 6 bases and J by 4 bases, with 16 bases between them. CDR3 sequence (DNA): TGTGCCAGCAGACCCCAAAGACGGGTTTACGAGCAGTACGTC. Translation: CASRPQRRVYEQYV.